What follows is one T cell receptor beta chain and its context. What it binds is not known. V was pared by 5 bases and J by 4 bases, with 18 bases between. CDR3 length equals 15 residues. Germline CDR1 and CDR2: SEHNR and FQNEAQ (reference sequence). These data belong to a study of T-cell memory formation after mild COVID-19. The study, taken as a whole, reports: The main location of contracting CD4+ clones was CM and EM, and that of contracting CD8+ clones was EMRA.

TCRdb re-called the 5' RACE reads through MiXCR, storing one row per CDR3 protein. The profile shows roughly 400,000 distinct CDR3 sequences, 16% of them singletons. This chain links TRBV7-9 with TRBJ2-7; tentatively, D is TRBD1 (6 bases). Sequencing was performed on PBMCs or a T cell subset sorted from them (not recorded which). The TCR was taken from a man aged 18-30 years who had mild COVID-19 (a few samples of this study predate the infection). Cell type and time point are not known. CDR3 residues: CASSQTGGAMYEQYF. The CDR3 bases are TGTGCCAGCAGCCAGACAGGAGGTGCAATGTACGAGCAGTACTTC. The whole variable domain, filled in from reference TRBV7-9 and TRBJ2-7, reads DTGVSQNPRHKITKRGQNVTFRCDPISEHNRLYWYRQTLGQGPEFLTYFQNEAQLEKSRLLSDRFSAERPKGSFSTLEIQRTEQGDSAMYLCASSQTGGAMYEQYFGPGTRLTVT.